This TCR beta chain originates from a study of human T cells and chemical hapten exposure (dated by TCRdb to the early 2020s). In terms of the full investigation: For sensitization, 2% DPC in acetone was applied to a roughly 2 cm by roughly 2 cm area of upper inner arm skin. Throughout the study period of around 24 weeks, patients also received therapeutic DPC doses to the scalp every week. Patch tests used Finn chambers with 0.01% DPC on the upper back, scored after 6 days by International Contact Dermatitis Research Group standards. The patient cohort, mostly female, included alopecia areata with under or over 50% scalp involvement, alopecia totalis and alopecia universalis. Libraries were pooled for sequencing, and variation in per-sample TCR yields was attributed mainly to small differences in library volumes within the pool. In alopecia patients, the study followed how the peripheral blood TCR repertoire changed in vivo over primary and secondary sensitization to diphenylcyclopropenone (DPC), a hapten. Blood was sampled from patients pre-sensitization (week 0) and at 2, 6 and about 24 weeks after DPC sensitization. Blood for TCR sequencing was provided by twenty-nine alopecia patients at one to four time points (pre-sensitization, 2, 6 and 24 weeks). Beyond this particular receptor, the publication reports: Because every patient had alopecia, a presumed autoimmune disease, the patients' immune response might differ from that of healthy individuals. The number of TCRs above 1 in 1000 frequency did not change with DPC sensitization; there was no evidence of global repertoire structure alterations. Compared with pre-sensitization or healthy control sets, expanded TCRs formed significantly more large CDR3 similarity clusters, which is consistent with antigen-driven responses. After repeated subsampling, changes were observed in the strength of the expansion versus patch-test correlation and in the threshold at which the correlation became significant. Patch test score correlated positively with the number of PT1 expanded TCRs, reaching significance at thresholds 8, 16 and 32 but not at 4.

Preparation of the library involved RACE. The run used a NextSeq 500. During library preparation, unique molecular identifiers were attached to individual cDNA molecules so that TCRs could be counted quantitatively and reproducibly. Each blood RNA sample was used to sequence both TCR alpha and TCR beta chains. Per the original workflow: A median of around 100,000 TCRs per sample was observed, with a range of about 20,000 to 700,000. V, J and CDR3 annotation of the TCR reads was performed with the Decombinator software suite. For PS versus PT1 abundance plots, all samples were subsampled to the same number of TCRs (28,000). TCRs were defined as expanded if absent before sensitization and observed at least eight times at the 2-week time point. The raw public reads went through TCRdb reprocessing: fastp at Q25, MiXCR clone calling, in-frame beta chains kept. Identical CDR3 protein sequences are pooled into one entry, listed with their most common genes and DNA. What appears here as the V and J calls and clone size reflects TCRdb's work, not the paper's. The sample yields approximately 100,000 distinct CDR3 sequences; 9.6% were counted once. Jointly, the top ten make up around 4% of the sample.

Including cysteine and phenylalanine, the CDR3 has 15 amino acids. The retained sequence is limited to the CDR3, 45 bases, with the frame set at the first base. The junction shows trimming of 4 bases on V and 4 bases on J, plus 11 bases between the germline ends. CDR1 and CDR2 were assigned from the germline V gene as LGHNA and YSLEER. The time point tag for this specimen amounts to: pre-sensitization, week 0. What this sample's treatment or condition label stands for: therapeutic diphenylcyclopropenone sensitization with weekly scalp DPC. Blood at each patch-test visit was drawn before the patch test was applied. Eligible patients were aged 18 to 70, diagnosed with alopecia, deemed suitable for DPC therapy, and excluded if pregnant. Total RNA was extracted from unfractionated whole blood that had been collected in Tempus Blood RNA tubes. This clonotype was counted only a few times. This clone's antigen is unknown. No per-base quality is available; no much larger clone lies one base away.

This TCR came from a woman aged 40 to 49 with alopecia areata. Some clones in this sample may be carry-over from other donors' samples. The sample in question was whole blood, obtained in connection with sensitization to the hapten diphenylcyclopropenone (DPC). This receptor chain uses TRBV4-3 and TRBJ1-6; the D segment cannot be called with confidence. The CDR3 protein is CASSPVSSYNSPLHF. The DNA sequence is as follows: TGCGCCAGCAGCCCCGTGTCCTCATATAATTCACCCCTCCACTTT.